The sequence of this T cell receptor beta chain was determined in a study of Ad26.COV2.S vaccination and SARS-CoV-2 variants. Treatment described: 15 to 20 received Ad26.COV2.S at low or high dose, single or two shots; roughly five received placebo; per-sample allocation not given. Sampling happened 63 days after the first vaccine or placebo injection. The individual, an adult aged 18-55 years, was a donor in Boston. The vaccine delivered Wuhan-strain SARS-CoV-2 spike through an Ad26 vector. This clone was detected only a few times. Sequencing used immunoSEQ multiplex PCR; TCRdb keeps in-frame clones, though not all of them. The data show 200,000 to 300,000 clones, approximately 87% seen once. The ends were cut back, 2 bases at V and 1 base at J, with 14 bases in the middle. CDR3 size: 15 residues. CDR1 is GTSNPN and CDR2 is SVGIG in the germline V gene (reference sequence).

The chain links TRBV30 to TRBJ1-1; weak D call: TRBD1 (6 bases). The TCR was taken from a person between 18 and 60 years old who received the Ad26.COV2.S COVID-19 vaccine or a placebo. The starting material was peripheral blood, obtained in a trial of Ad26.COV2.S vaccine versus placebo. CDR3 sequence: CAWSWDIRKNTEAFF. The CDR3 DNA reads TGTGCCTGGAGTTGGGACATCAGGAAGAACACTGAAGCTTTCTTT.